Listed below are T cell receptor beta chains from one sample, sequenced in a study of long-term antiretroviral therapy in people with HIV. The assay was immunoSEQ multiplex PCR, and TCRdb's table has in-frame clones only and misses some. The table shows about 40,000 clones, with around nine tenths occurring only once. Sequenced material: unsorted PBMCs, taken 0.1 years before starting antiretroviral therapy. The receptors originated from a woman in her 50s with HIV. Both conserved end residues are trimmed from each CDR3. The order of the fields is D gene, V gene, J gene, CDR3 protein. D genes are given only for firm matches.

>-|TRBV10-1|TRBJ1-5
ASSDGMQPQH
>-|TRBV5-6|TRBJ1-1
ASSLGGNTEAF
>-|TRBV19|TRBJ2-2
ASSVMGGLTGELF
>TRBD1|TRBV19|TRBJ1-5
ASSQQGSGQPQH
>-|TRBV2|TRBJ1-3
ASEDTPGNTIY
>-|TRBV7-9|TRBJ1-2
ASSLAQGTSYGYT
>-|TRBV5-4|TRBJ2-7
ASSQGTTYEQY
>-|TRBV27|TRBJ1-4
ASSPLKGPGGEKLF
>-|TRBV7-9|TRBJ2-1
ASSLGPTHNEQF
>-|TRBV5-1|TRBJ2-3
ASSSQNSGPDTQY
>-|TRBV5-1|TRBJ1-2
ASSLGSGPSDPLST
>-|TRBV7-2|TRBJ1-5
ASSLDGRSNQPQH
>TRBD1|TRBV2|TRBJ2-5
ASRGTGDWETQY
>-|TRBV4-1|TRBJ1-1
ASSLWTANTEAF
>-|TRBV29-1|TRBJ1-3
SVAQEFSGNTIY
>-|TRBV6-5|TRBJ1-1
ASSLQGGTEAF
>-|TRBV7-8|TRBJ2-7
ASSLSDIATGQY
>TRBD1|TRBV29-1|TRBJ1-1
SVRTGTNTEAF
>-|TRBV5-1|TRBJ2-7
ASSLAPLTGSDEQY
>TRBD1|TRBV5-1|TRBJ1-4
ASRPTGALSEKLF
>TRBD1|TRBV6-1|TRBJ2-7
ASSDRGVGYEQY
>-|TRBV21-1|TRBJ2-3
ASSKVGLAGAVPPRTDTQY
>TRBD2|TRBV5-1|TRBJ2-1
ASSLEGSGRNYNEQF
>-|TRBV6-4|TRBJ1-1
ASRATVFTEAF
>TRBD1|TRBV30|TRBJ2-1
AWSGGTVSNEQF
>TRBD1|TRBV11-1|TRBJ2-7
ASSPLGQGRLYEQY
>-|TRBV5-1|TRBJ2-5
ASSRRTRETQY
>-|TRBV7-9|TRBJ1-3
ASSSDRLSSGNTIY
>TRBD1|TRBV6-1|TRBJ1-2
ASTQGARGYT
>-|TRBV7-9|TRBJ2-7
ASSLGTGSYEQY
>-|TRBV30|TRBJ1-3
AWSISRAGNTIY
>TRBD1|TRBV19|TRBJ2-3
ASSMRWTGATDTQY
>-|TRBV7-3|TRBJ1-5
ASSLYNSNQPQH
>TRBD2|TRBV5-1|TRBJ2-3
ASRRQAGGITDTQY
>-|TRBV2|TRBJ2-1
ASSEPGRGPNNEQF
>-|TRBV18|TRBJ2-4
ASSPAEVAKNIQY
>-|TRBV11-2|TRBJ2-3
ASSLDSRGDTQY
>-|TRBV9|TRBJ1-2
ASSVGPGANYGYT
>TRBD1|TRBV5-6|TRBJ1-6
ASSFRDRDSPLH
>TRBD2|TRBV7-8|TRBJ2-3
ASSFLEAWIAGGSTDTQY
>TRBD1|TRBV15|TRBJ2-1
ATSRDLQGNNEQF
>-|TRBV13|TRBJ1-1
ASSLVGKETEAF
>-|TRBV30|TRBJ1-6
AWSVLGSYNSPLH
>TRBD1|TRBV6-4|TRBJ2-3
ASSERDRGTDTQY
>TRBD1|TRBV9|TRBJ2-3
ASSPRTGGADTQY
>TRBD2|TRBV6-6|TRBJ2-5
ASRGTSGGVRETQY
>TRBD1|TRBV6-5|TRBJ2-1
ASSPTGDGGNEQF
>TRBD1|TRBV27|TRBJ1-4
ASSYNRGGEKLF
>-|TRBV4-1|TRBJ2-7
ASSQEAGTYEQY
>-|TRBV9|TRBJ2-3
ASSTMDSTDTQY